This TCR beta chain derives from a study of patients and donors after allogeneic stem cell transplantation. TCRdb itself ran the RT-PCR reads through MiXCR, one entry per CDR3 protein. The profile shows roughly 880,000 distinct CDR3 sequences, about 20% of them singletons. This clonotype was observed many times. The receptor was isolated from a human donor who was either an allogeneic HSCT recipient or a stem cell or donor lymphocyte infusion donor (not recorded which). It is not recorded whose cells these are; they may come from a transplant donor. Sequencing was carried out using blood, either unsorted or a sorted T cell fraction (not recorded which).

The CDR3 DNA is TGTGCCACCAGCAGAGATTGGTTAGCCCCAGATACGCAGTATTTT. Its protein product is CATSRDWLAPDTQYF. The chain joins TRBV15 to TRBJ2-3; D gene unclear. CDR1 and CDR2 (germline): LNHNV, YYDKDF (reference sequence). The V end lost 0 bases, the J end lost 4 bases, and 11 bases lay between the germline ends. The CDR3 spans 15 residues.